This is a list of T cell receptor beta chains from one sample in a study of blood T cell repertoires in COVID-19. TCRdb keeps only in-frame clones here, not all; method: immunoSEQ multiplex PCR. This sample yields some 340,000 clones, of which 85% are seen a single time; roughly 3.6% belongs to the top ten. Sequencing input: peripheral blood. The source of these receptors is a young woman with acute or convalescent COVID-19. The CDR3 runs from the conserved cysteine through the conserved F or W.

V	length	J	CDR3
TRBV12-3/TRBV12-4	13	TRBJ1-1	CASSLGDPLEAFF
TRBV7-9	14	TRBJ1-2	CASSLLRGLYGYTF
TRBV5-1	14	TRBJ1-1	CASSQSGTGDQAFF
TRBV7-9	13	TRBJ1-3	CASSLASVNTIYF
TRBV20-1	11	TRBJ2-1	CSGPQDSEQFF
TRBV27	15	TRBJ1-1	CASSYGGGGGTEAFF
TRBV7-2	14	TRBJ1-2	CASSLDSKDYGYTF
TRBV9	13	TRBJ1-5	CASSEGAKQPQHF
TRBV27	12	TRBJ2-2	CASSPYTGELFF
TRBV3-1/TRBV3-2	15	TRBJ1-5	CASSDSREGNQPQHF
TRBV5-4	13	TRBJ2-5	CASSVGTQETQYF
TRBV4-1	15	TRBJ1-3	CASSPLTITGNTIYF